The 2 T cell receptor beta chains given below trace back to one sample, sequenced in a study of metastatic and nonmetastatic thyroid tumors. Thyroid surgery was preceded by no treatment in any patient. TCRdb used MiXCR to call clones anew from the PCR reads. The sample contains around 4,100 clones, roughly 30% of which appear only once. The sample was adjacent normal tissue. Every receptor here comes from a female donor with papillary thyroid cancer or a benign thyroid nodule (not recorded which). Some clones in this sample may be carry-over from other donors' samples.

This clone qualifies as medium-sized. V usage is TRBV3-1 and J usage is TRBJ2-7, with D uncertain. Deletions cut 1 base from V and 6 bases from J, with 10 bases between. Per germline, CDR1 LGHDT and CDR2 YNNKEL (reference sequence). The CDR3 consists of 13 residues. The CDR3 DNA sequence: TGTGCCAGCAGCCAAGGTCTGGTGGGCGAGCAGTACTTC. Amino acids: CASSQGLVGEQYF.

The V and J genes are TRBV11-2 and TRBJ2-7, with D unresolved. The V and J ends lost 0 bases and 1 base respectively, with 4 bases between them. This CDR3 comprises 13 residues. Germline CDR1 and CDR2: SGHAT and FQNNGV. The CDR3 DNA follows: TGTGCCAGCAGCTTAGAGGCATCCTACGAGCAGTACTTC. Its translation: CASSLEASYEQYF.